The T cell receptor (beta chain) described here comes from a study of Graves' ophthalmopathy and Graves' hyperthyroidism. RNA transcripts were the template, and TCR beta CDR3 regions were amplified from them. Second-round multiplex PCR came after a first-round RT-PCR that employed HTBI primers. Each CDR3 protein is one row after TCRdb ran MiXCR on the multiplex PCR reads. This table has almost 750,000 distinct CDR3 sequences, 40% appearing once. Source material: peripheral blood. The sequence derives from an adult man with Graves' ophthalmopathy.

CDR3 sequence (DNA): TGTGCCAGCAGACCCTCCGGGTTTACATCTCGGGGAAACACCATATATTTT. Encoded protein: CASRPSGFTSRGNTIYF. The genes are TRBV25-1 and TRBJ1-3, with D unclear. CDR1 is MGHDK and CDR2 is SYGVNS in the germline V gene. V was trimmed by 6 bases and J by 4 bases, leaving 22 bases between them. This CDR3 region has 17 residues.